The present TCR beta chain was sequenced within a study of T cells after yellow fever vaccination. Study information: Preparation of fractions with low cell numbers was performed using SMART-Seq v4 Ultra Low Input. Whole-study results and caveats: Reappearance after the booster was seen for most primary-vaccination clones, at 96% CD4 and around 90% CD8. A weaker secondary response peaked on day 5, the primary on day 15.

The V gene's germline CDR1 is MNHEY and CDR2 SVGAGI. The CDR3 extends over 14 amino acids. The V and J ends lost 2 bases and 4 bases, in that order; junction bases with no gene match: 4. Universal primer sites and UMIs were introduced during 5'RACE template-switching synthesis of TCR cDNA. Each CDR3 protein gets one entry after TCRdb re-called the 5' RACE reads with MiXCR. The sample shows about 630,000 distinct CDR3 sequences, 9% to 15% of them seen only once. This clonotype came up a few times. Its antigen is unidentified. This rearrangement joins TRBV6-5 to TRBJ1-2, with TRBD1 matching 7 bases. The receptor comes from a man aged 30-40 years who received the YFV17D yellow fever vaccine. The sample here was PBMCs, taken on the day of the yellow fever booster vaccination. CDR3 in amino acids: CASSYGTASYGYTF. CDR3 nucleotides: TGTGCCAGCAGTTACGGGACAGCATCCTATGGCTACACCTTC.